The 27 T cell receptor beta chains given below trace back to one sample, sequenced in a study of T cells in Graves' hyperthyroidism and ophthalmopathy. Amplification targeted TCR beta CDR3 regions from RNA transcripts. The TCR CDR3 was amplified in a first-round RT-PCR using the HTBI primer set. Each CDR3 protein gets one entry after TCRdb re-called the multiplex PCR reads with MiXCR. The repertoire has about 640,000 distinct CDR3 sequences, around 13% of them found once; the top ten carry around 12%. Sequenced input: blood. These TCRs come from a woman between 50 and 59 years old with Graves' ophthalmopathy.

There are many counts of this clonotype. The chain carries TRBV20-1 and TRBJ2-7; 8 bases fit TRBD1. J lost 3 bases, V lost 3 bases, and 10 bases had no gene match. The CDR3 runs 15 residues. Per germline, CDR1 DFQATT and CDR2 SNEGSKA (reference sequence). The CDR3 DNA follows: TGCAGTGCTAGGCTACCGGGACAGGTCTTCTACGAGCAGTACTTC. Its translation: CSARLPGQVFYEQYF.

This clonotype was detected only a few times. The chain recombines TRBV15 with TRBJ2-4; D possibly corresponds to TRBD2 (7 bases). Looked up from germline, CDR1 is LNHNV and CDR2 is YYDKDF (reference sequence). Trimming took off 0 bases at V and 1 base at J, with 10 bases between the two ends. The CDR3 has 16 residues. CDR3 sequence: CATSREGGAAKNIQYF. The CDR3 DNA sequence: TGTGCCACCAGCAGAGAGGGGGGGGCGGCCAAAAACATTCAGTACTTC.

This clonotype came up a few times. V gene TRBV7-9 combines with J gene TRBJ2-4, with D possibly being TRBD1 (6 bases). The CDR3 is made up of 12 amino acids. CDR1 is SEHNR and CDR2 is FQNEAQ in the germline V gene (reference sequence). V dropped 5 bases and J dropped 6 bases, with 8 bases sitting between them. CDR3: CASSPQGNIQYF. The CDR3 DNA follows: TGTGCCAGCAGCCCACAGGGAAACATTCAGTACTTC.

At least ten counts were recorded for this clonotype. The chain combines TRBV6-2 or TRBV6-3 with TRBJ1-1; TRBD1 matches at 9 bases. The CDR3 has 16 residues. Germline trimming cut 6 bases from V and 5 bases from J; bases unmatched to any gene: 13. The germline CDR1 and CDR2 sequences are MNHEY and SVGEGT. CDR3 protein: CASRGSQGAIGTEAFF. The CDR3 DNA is TGTGCCAGCAGGGGTTCACAGGGGGCGATTGGAACTGAAGCTTTCTTT.

This sequence joins TRBV4-2 and TRBJ2-2; 11 positions agree with TRBD2. The germline V gene has CDR1 LGHNA and CDR2 YNFKEQ. This CDR3 contains 15 residues. Trimming took 6 bases from V and 1 from J; bases not matched to a gene: 1. CDR3: CASRGLAENTGELFF. The CDR3 bases are TGTGCCAGCAGGGGACTAGCGGAGAACACCGGGGAGCTGTTTTTT.

This clonotype was detected ten times or more. The J gene is TRBJ2-7, the V gene TRBV4-2; D assignment may be TRBD1 or TRBD2 (6 bases each). Between the trimmed V and J ends, which lost 4 bases and 4 bases, there was a span of 17 bases. The CDR3 consists of 15 residues. The germline CDR1 and CDR2 sequences are LGHNA and YNFKEQ. The CDR3 bases are TGTGCCAGCAGCCTCGAGACGGGGGCGAGGTACGAGCAGTACTTC. It is translated as CASSLETGARYEQYF.

In its sample, this clonotype was seen many times. The chain couples TRBV20-1 to TRBJ2-3, with 10 bases fitting TRBD2. J lost 3 bases, V lost 3 bases, and 15 bases had no gene match. This CDR3 contains 18 residues. CDR1 DFQATT and CDR2 SNEGSKA come from the germline V gene (reference sequence). The CDR3 DNA reads as TGCAGTGCTAGCATACTAGCGGGAATAACGGTATCTACAGATACGCAGTATTTT. Its translation is CSASILAGITVSTDTQYF.

Ten or more counts support this clonotype. This sequence joins TRBV14 and TRBJ2-5, with 9 bases matching TRBD2. The germline gives CDR1 SGHDN, CDR2 FVKESK. Losses at the gene ends were 1 base for V and 1 base for J; bases not matched to a gene: 4. The length of the CDR3 is 16 residues. CDR3 DNA: TGTGCCAGCAGCCAAGGGGTGACTAGCGGCCAAGAGACCCAGTACTTC. This codes for CASSQGVTSGQETQYF. The variable domain in full, with the rest retrieved from reference TRBV14 and TRBJ2-5, is EAGVTQFPSHSVIEKGQTVTLRCDPISGHDNLYWYRRVMGKEIKFLLHFVKESKQDESGMPNNRFLAERTGGTYSTLKVQPAELEDSGVYFCASSQGVTSGQETQYFGPGTRLLVL.

This clonotype was observed at least ten times. The chain carries TRBV20-1 and TRBJ1-5; 11 positions agree with TRBD1. The CDR3 runs to 15 residues. Germline CDR1 reads DFQATT; CDR2 reads SNEGSKA (reference sequence). With 1 base clipped from V and 7 bases from J, the junction kept 6 bases outside the gene matches. CDR3 DNA: TGCAGTGCTAGAGCGGGGACAGGGGGAGAACAGCCCCAGCATTTT. The encoded protein is CSARAGTGGEQPQHF.

CDR3 loop: CASSQQGLGELFF. In nucleotides, the CDR3 is TGCGCCAGCAGCCAACAGGGTCTCGGGGAGCTGTTTTTT. The chain recombines TRBV4-1 with TRBJ2-2, with a weak D call TRBD1 (5 bases). The CDR3 has 13 residues. V was cut by 2 bases and J by 7 bases, with 8 bases left in between. CDR1 is MGHRA, CDR2 YSYEKL, per germline.

This clonotype was found a few times. The chain uses TRBV9 and TRBJ2-7; D possibly corresponds to TRBD1 (6 bases). The CDR3 runs 11 residues. V lost 7 bases and J lost 3, with 8 bases in between. Germline values: CDR1 SGDLS, CDR2 YYNGEE. The CDR3 sequence: CASGTNYEQYF. The CDR3 DNA sequence: TGTGCCAGCGGGACAAACTACGAGCAGTACTTC.

Ten or more counts support this clonotype. The chain recombines TRBV5-1 with TRBJ2-1, with no clear D. CDR1 and CDR2 from the germline V gene are SGHRS and YFSETQ. Trimming shortened V by 4 bases and J by 4 bases, and 15 bases separated the two germline ends. There are 15 residues in the CDR3. DNA of the CDR3: TGCGCCAGCAGCGATTACAGAGGCATTTACAATGAGCAGTTCTTC. Translation gives CASSDYRGIYNEQFF.

The chain joins TRBV5-4 to TRBJ1-6; 10 nucleotides agree with TRBD1. The CDR3 has 16 amino acids. After removal of 4 bases from V and 6 bases from J, the junction contained 7 bases not matched to a gene. The germline CDR1 and CDR2 sequences are SGHNT and YYREEE (reference sequence). The CDR3 spells CASSLHWDRGNSPLHF. The CDR3 DNA reads as TGTGCCAGCAGCCTTCACTGGGACAGGGGTAATTCACCCCTCCACTTT.

In regard to this clonotype: This may stem from a read error, because a much larger clone lies one nucleotide away. This rearrangement joins TRBV2 to TRBJ2-7, with D unclear. CDR1 is SNHLY and CDR2 is FYNNEI in the germline V gene. The CDR3 totals 13 residues. V shed 3 bases and J shed 3 bases, with 9 bases lying between them. The CDR3 here is CASSDSGLYEQYF. CDR3 DNA: TGTGCCAGCAGTGATTCGGGTCTCTACGAGCAGTACTTC. The variable domain in full, completed from reference TRBV2 and TRBJ2-7, reads EPEVTQTPSHQVTQMGQEVILRCVPISNHLYFYWYRQILGQKVEFLVSFYNNEISEKSEIFDDQFSVERPDGSNFTLKIRSTKLEDSAMYFCASSDSGLYEQYFGPGTRLTVT.

As for this clonotype: A read error may produce the germline difference seen at one junction end. J is TRBJ2-7 and V is TRBV6-1; weak D call: TRBD2 (6 bases). Germline CDR1 reads MNHNS; CDR2 reads SASEGT. The CDR3 totals 15 residues. The CDR3 nucleotides read TGTGCCTGCTCCAGCGCGGGGACGGAGCCCTACGGGCAGTACTTC. It yields the protein CACSSAGTEPYGQYF.

V gene TRBV7-6 combines with J gene TRBJ1-2; TRBD1 aligns across 9 bases. The trim removed 5 bases at V and 6 bases at J, leaving 10 bases unmatched. Per germline, CDR1 SGHVS and CDR2 FNYEAQ. The CDR3 runs 15 residues. The CDR3 sequence: CASSPQGQGSDGYTF. The CDR3 bases are TGTGCCAGCAGCCCCCAAGGACAGGGGTCGGATGGCTACACCTTC.

The chain is built from TRBV19 and TRBJ1-5; no clear D gene. Per germline, CDR1 LNHDA and CDR2 SQIVND (reference sequence). CDR3 size: 15 residues. V shed 4 bases and J shed 0 bases, with 10 bases lying between them. This CDR3 is CASSNELYSNQPQHF. In DNA form, the CDR3 reads TGTGCCAGTAGTAACGAGCTTTATAGCAATCAGCCCCAGCATTTT.

In this sample, this clonotype turned up many times. The chain employs TRBV30 and TRBJ2-7; D is unclear. The CDR3 extends over 13 amino acids. Germline V gives CDR1 GTSNPN, CDR2 SVGIG (reference sequence). Trimming stripped 3 bases from V and 2 bases from J, with 11 bases between. CDR3 DNA: TGTGCCTGGAGCCGAAATGGACCCTACGAGCAGTACTTC. Translation gives CAWSRNGPYEQYF. Complete variable domain (other parts from reference TRBV30 and TRBJ2-7): SQTIHQWPATLVQPVGSPLSLECTVEGTSNPNLYWYRQAAGRGLQLLFYSVGIGQISSEVPQNLSASRPQDRQFILSSKKLLLSDSGFYLCAWSRNGPYEQYFGPGTRLTVT.

This clonotype was recorded many times. The rearrangement uses TRBV7-9 and TRBJ2-1, with 9 positions matching TRBD2. The CDR3 has 18 residues. With 3 bases clipped from V and 6 bases from J, the junction kept 15 bases outside the gene matches. Germline CDR1 is SEHNR and CDR2 is FQNEAQ (reference sequence). The CDR3: CASSLYTSGYVGSNEQFF. The CDR3 region has the DNA TGTGCCAGCAGCTTGTATACTAGCGGGTACGTGGGATCCAATGAGCAGTTCTTC. The variable domain in full, completed from reference TRBV7-9 and TRBJ2-1, reads DTGVSQNPRHKITKRGQNVTFRCDPISEHNRLYWYRQTLGQGPEFLTYFQNEAQLEKSRLLSDRFSAERPKGSFSTLEIQRTEQGDSAMYLCASSLYTSGYVGSNEQFFGPGTRLTVL.

Ten or more counts support this clonotype. The chain couples TRBV27 to TRBJ2-7; 13 bases align to TRBD2. Per germline, CDR1 MNHEY and CDR2 SMNVEV (reference sequence). The CDR3 has 14 amino acids. Trimming took 6 bases from V and 4 from J; bases not matched to a gene: 3. The CDR3 DNA is TGTGCCAGCAGGGGGACTAGCGGGATTTACGAGCAGTACTTC. Translated: CASRGTSGIYEQYF.

In its sample, this clonotype was seen a few times. The chain combines TRBV5-1 with TRBJ1-1; tentative D call: TRBD1 (6 bases). The CDR3 is 14 residues long. V gave up 1 base and J gave up 4 bases, with 11 bases separating them. Germline CDR1 is SGHRS and CDR2 is YFSETQ. CDR3 protein: CASSLTSDSTEAFF. CDR3 in DNA: TGCGCCAGCAGCTTGACTTCGGACAGCACTGAAGCTTTCTTT. The whole variable domain, remainder taken from reference TRBV5-1 and TRBJ1-1, is KAGVTQTPRYLIKTRGQQVTLSCSPISGHRSVSWYQQTPGQGLQFLFEYFSETQRNKGNFPGRFSGRQFSNSRSEMNVSTLELGDSALYLCASSLTSDSTEAFFGQGTRLTVV.

This clonotype was seen ten or more times. This sequence joins TRBV5-1 and TRBJ1-4, with D unresolved. Germline assignment: CDR1 SGHRS and CDR2 YFSETQ. This CDR3 has 15 residues. Trimming took off 2 bases at V and 3 bases at J, with 11 bases between the two ends. DNA for the CDR3: TGCGCCAGCAGCTTCGGTATAGGGTCTAATGAAAAACTGTTTTTT. It translates to CASSFGIGSNEKLFF.

In this sample, this clonotype turned up many times. The chain carries TRBV28 and TRBJ2-4, with 7 bases aligning to TRBD1. After removal of 5 bases from V and 6 bases from J, the junction contained 7 bases not matched to a gene. The germline CDR1 and CDR2 sequences are MDHEN and SYDVKM. This CDR3 contains 14 residues. The CDR3 loop is CASSTGPGGNIQYF. The CDR3 nucleotides read TGTGCCAGCAGTACAGGCCCAGGGGGAAACATTCAGTACTTC.

As DNA, the CDR3 is TGTGCCATCAGTGAGTCAGTTCAAGGGGCCGGGGAGCTGTTTTTT. It yields the protein CAISESVQGAGELFF. The chain is built from TRBV10-3 and TRBJ2-2; D may be TRBD1 (5 bases). The CDR3 runs to 15 residues. V lost 0 bases to trimming and J lost 6 bases, with 11 bases between them. Germline V gene data show CDR1 as ENHRY and CDR2 as SYGVKD.

This clonotype was observed at least ten times. The gene calls are TRBV6-1 and TRBJ2-5; D call uncertain. V was shortened by 5 bases and J by 5 bases, with 6 bases between the two germline ends. CDR1 is MNHNS and CDR2 is SASEGT in the germline V gene. The CDR3 is made up of 11 amino acids. CDR3 loop: CASSSLETQYF. The CDR3 bases are TGTGCCAGCAGTTCATTGGAGACCCAGTACTTC.

V and J are TRBV29-1 and TRBJ2-3, with D possibly being TRBD2 (6 bases). Germline CDR1 is SQVTM and CDR2 is ANQGSEA. With 4 bases removed from V and 0 bases from J, the gap between germline ends came to 14 bases. This CDR3 comprises 15 residues. The CDR3 sequence is CSVAGGGISTDTQYF. DNA of the CDR3: TGCAGCGTTGCGGGTGGGGGGATTAGCACAGATACGCAGTATTTT.

This clonotype was seen at least ten times. This sequence joins TRBV2 and TRBJ2-1; D may be TRBD2 (6 bases). The V and J ends lost 1 base and 3 bases respectively, with 13 bases between them. Germline V gene data show CDR1 as SNHLY and CDR2 as FYNNEI. The CDR3 spans 16 residues. The CDR3, as DNA: TGTGCCAGCAGTGAAGTCGGGCTAGCGTACTACAATGAGCAGTTCTTC. Translated: CASSEVGLAYYNEQFF.